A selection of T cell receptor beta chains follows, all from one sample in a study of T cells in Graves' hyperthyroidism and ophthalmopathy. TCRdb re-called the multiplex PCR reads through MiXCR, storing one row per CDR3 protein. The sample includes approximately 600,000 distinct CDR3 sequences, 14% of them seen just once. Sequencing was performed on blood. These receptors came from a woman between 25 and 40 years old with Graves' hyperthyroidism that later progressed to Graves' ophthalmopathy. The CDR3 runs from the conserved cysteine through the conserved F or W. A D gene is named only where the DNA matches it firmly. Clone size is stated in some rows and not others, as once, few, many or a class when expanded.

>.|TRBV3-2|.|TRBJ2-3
CASSQRRGSSGRETTDTQYF
TGTGCCAGCAGCCAGAGAAGGGGGTCTAGCGGGAGGGAGACCACAGATACGCAGTATTTT
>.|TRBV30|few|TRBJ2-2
CAWSPGRITGELFF
TGTGCCTGGAGTCCGGGGCGGATAACCGGGGAGCTGTTTTTT
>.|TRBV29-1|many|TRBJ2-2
CSVEVQGVAGELFF
TGCAGCGTTGAAGTACAGGGCGTCGCCGGGGAGCTGTTTTTT
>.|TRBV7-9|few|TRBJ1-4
CASSPSGVGGEKLFF
TGTGCCAGCAGCCCTAGCGGCGTTGGAGGCGAAAAACTGTTTTTT
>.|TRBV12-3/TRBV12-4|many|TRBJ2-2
CASTSAASTGELFF
TGTGCCAGCACCTCTGCAGCTTCGACCGGGGAGCTGTTTTTT
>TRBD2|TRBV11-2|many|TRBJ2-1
CASSTRGLAVIRDEQFF
TGTGCCAGCAGCACCCGAGGACTAGCGGTCATACGGGATGAGCAGTTCTTC
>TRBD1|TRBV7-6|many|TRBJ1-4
CASSPAPDRGNEKLFF
TGTGCCAGCAGCCCCGCCCCGGACAGGGGTAATGAAAAACTGTTTTTT
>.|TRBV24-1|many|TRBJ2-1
CATSDVAYEQFF
TGTGCCACCAGTGACGTGGCCTATGAGCAGTTCTTC
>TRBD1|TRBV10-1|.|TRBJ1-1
CASSANTGVLNTEAFF
TGCGCCAGCAGTGCCAATACAGGGGTCCTGAACACTGAAGCTTTCTTT
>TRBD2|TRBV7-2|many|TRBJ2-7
CASSLASSGSSYEQYF
TGTGCCAGCAGCTTAGCGTCTAGCGGATCATCCTACGAGCAGTACTTC
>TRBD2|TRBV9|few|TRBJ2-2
CASSASGGSGELFF
TGTGCCAGCAGCGCCTCGGGGGGGTCCGGGGAGCTGTTTTTT
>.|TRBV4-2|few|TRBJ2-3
CASSPQREDTQYF
TGTGCCAGCAGCCCGCAGAGGGAAGATACGCAGTATTTT
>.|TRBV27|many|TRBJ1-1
CASSLFQDMNTEAFF
TGTGCCAGCAGTCTTTTCCAGGACATGAACACTGAAGCTTTCTTT
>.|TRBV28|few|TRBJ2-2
CASSPPISNTGELFF
TGTGCCAGCAGTCCCCCCATATCAAACACCGGGGAGCTGTTTTTT
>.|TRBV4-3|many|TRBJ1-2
CASSQENGYGYTF
TGCGCCAGCAGCCAAGAAAACGGCTATGGCTACACCTTC
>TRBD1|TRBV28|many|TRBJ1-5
CASSSVGQNQPQHF
TGTGCCAGCAGTTCGGTGGGACAGAATCAGCCCCAGCATTTT
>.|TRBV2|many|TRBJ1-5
CASRTYRDSNQPQHF
TGTGCCAGCAGGACTTACAGAGATAGCAATCAGCCCCAGCATTTT
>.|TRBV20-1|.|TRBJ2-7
CSADLKGHEQYF
TGCAGTGCGGACCTAAAGGGGCACGAGCAGTACTTC
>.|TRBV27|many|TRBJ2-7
CASRRPGQESYEQYF
TGTGCCAGCAGACGTCCGGGACAAGAGTCCTACGAGCAGTACTTC
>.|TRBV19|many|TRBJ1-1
CASSDRTNTEAFF
TGTGCCAGTAGCGACAGGACGAACACTGAAGCTTTCTTT
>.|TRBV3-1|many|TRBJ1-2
CASSQEWGANYGYTF
TGCGCCAGCAGCCAAGAGTGGGGTGCCAACTATGGCTACACCTTC
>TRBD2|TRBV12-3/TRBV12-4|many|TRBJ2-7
CASSRTSVAYEQYF
TGTGCCAGCAGTCGGACTAGCGTGGCCTACGAGCAGTACTTC
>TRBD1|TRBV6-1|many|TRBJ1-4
CASSEPGDRVEKLFF
TGTGCCAGCAGTGAGCCCGGGGACAGGGTTGAAAAACTGTTTTTT
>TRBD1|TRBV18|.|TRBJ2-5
CASSPYSRGPGETQYF
TGTGCCAGCTCACCATACTCCAGGGGGCCGGGAGAGACCCAGTACTTC
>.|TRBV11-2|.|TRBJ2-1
CASNRNLSYNEQFF
TGTGCCAGCAACAGGAATCTCTCCTACAATGAGCAGTTCTTC
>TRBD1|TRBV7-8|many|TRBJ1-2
CASSLEGAYGYTF
TGTGCCAGCAGCTTAGAGGGGGCCTATGGCTACACCTTC
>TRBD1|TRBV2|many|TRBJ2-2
CARQTGGNTGELFF
TGTGCCAGACAGACAGGGGGGAACACCGGGGAGCTGTTTTTT
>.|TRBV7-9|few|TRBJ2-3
CASSWQDSSDTQYF
TGTGCCAGCAGCTGGCAGGACAGCTCAGATACGCAGTATTTT
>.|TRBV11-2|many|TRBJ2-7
CASSLDKVDPEQYF
TGTGCCAGCAGCTTGGACAAGGTCGATCCTGAGCAGTACTTC
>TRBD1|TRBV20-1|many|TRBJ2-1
CSAPGQGGNEQFF
TGCAGTGCTCCGGGACAGGGCGGCAATGAGCAGTTCTTC
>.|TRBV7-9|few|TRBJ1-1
CASSFAPTVDHTEAFF
TGTGCCAGCAGCTTTGCCCCGACAGTCGACCACACTGAAGCTTTCTTT
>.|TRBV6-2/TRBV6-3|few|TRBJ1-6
CASRGLGTLSPLHF
TGTGCCAGCAGAGGCCTCGGGACTCTTTCACCCCTCCACTTT
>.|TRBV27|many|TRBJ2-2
CASSSIYTGELFF
TGTGCCAGCAGTTCTATATACACCGGGGAGCTGTTTTTT
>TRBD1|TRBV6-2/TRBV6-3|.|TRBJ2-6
CASRDRGYGANVLTF
TGTGCCAGCAGGGACAGGGGGTACGGGGCCAACGTCCTGACTTTC
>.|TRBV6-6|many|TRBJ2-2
CASSYAPGPRDTGELFF
TGTGCCAGCAGTTACGCCCCGGGCCCGCGGGATACCGGGGAGCTGTTTTTT
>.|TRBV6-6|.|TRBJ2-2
CASSYAETSIGAGELFF
TGTGCCAGCAGTTACGCCGAGACCTCTATAGGGGCCGGGGAGCTGTTTTTT
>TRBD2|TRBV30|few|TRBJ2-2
CAWSEWGRGTGELFF
TGTGCCTGGAGTGAATGGGGGAGGGGCACCGGGGAGCTGTTTTTT
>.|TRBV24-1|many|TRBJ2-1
CATSDLVNNEQFF
TGTGCCACCAGTGATTTGGTAAACAATGAGCAGTTCTTC
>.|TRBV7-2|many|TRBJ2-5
CASSSGLGETQYF
TGTGCCAGCAGTTCCGGACTCGGTGAGACCCAGTACTTC
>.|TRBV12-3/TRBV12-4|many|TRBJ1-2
CASSPDNGYGYTF
TGTGCCAGCAGTCCAGACAATGGCTATGGCTACACCTTC
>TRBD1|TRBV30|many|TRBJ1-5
CAWRDRGLSQPQHF
TGTGCCTGGCGGGACAGGGGGCTAAGTCAGCCCCAGCATTTT
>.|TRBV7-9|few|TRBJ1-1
CASRGADTEAFF
TGTGCCAGCAGGGGGGCGGACACTGAAGCTTTCTTT
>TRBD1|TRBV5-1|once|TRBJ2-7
CASSQRRQGSNSYEQYF
TGCGCCAGCAGCCAGCGGAGACAGGGGTCGAACTCCTACGAGCAGTACTTC
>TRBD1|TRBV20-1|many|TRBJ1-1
CSAPRTGAGTEAFF
TGCAGTGCTCCTAGGACAGGGGCCGGCACTGAAGCTTTCTTT
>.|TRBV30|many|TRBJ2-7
CAWSLGEPYEQYF
TGTGCCTGGAGTTTGGGGGAACCCTACGAGCAGTACTTC
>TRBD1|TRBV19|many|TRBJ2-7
CASSTGQGISYEQYF
TGTGCCAGTAGTACGGGACAGGGGATAAGCTACGAGCAGTACTTC
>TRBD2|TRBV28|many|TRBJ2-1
CASSFAPGTSGSIFSNEQFF
TGTGCCAGCAGTTTCGCTCCTGGGACTAGCGGGAGCATCTTTTCCAATGAGCAGTTCTTC
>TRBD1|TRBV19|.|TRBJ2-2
CASSIWTGTGELFF
TGTGCCAGTAGTATATGGACAGGCACCGGGGAGCTGTTTTTT
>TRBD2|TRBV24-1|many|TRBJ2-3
CATSDTAGGGTDTQYF
TGTGCCACCAGTGATACAGCGGGAGGAGGCACAGATACGCAGTATTTT
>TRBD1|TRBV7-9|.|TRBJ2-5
CASSTRTGLETQYF
TGTGCCAGCAGCACCAGGACAGGGCTGGAGACCCAGTACTTC
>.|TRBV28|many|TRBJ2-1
CASSLRTIVFEQFF
TGTGCCAGCAGTTTGAGGACTATAGTGTTTGAGCAGTTCTTC
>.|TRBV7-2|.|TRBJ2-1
CASSSSDGTYNEQFF
TGTGCCAGCAGCTCCTCCGATGGGACCTACAATGAGCAGTTCTTC
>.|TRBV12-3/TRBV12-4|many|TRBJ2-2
CASSLKVVQGKTGELFF
TGTGCCAGCAGTTTAAAAGTGGTGCAGGGCAAGACCGGGGAGCTGTTTTTT
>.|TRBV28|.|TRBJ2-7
CASSLLAPVSYEQYF
TGTGCCAGCAGTTTATTAGCCCCGGTCTCCTACGAGCAGTACTTC
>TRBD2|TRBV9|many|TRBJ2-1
CASSEISGTGEEQFF
TGTGCCAGCAGCGAAATTAGCGGGACCGGAGAAGAGCAGTTCTTC